Below, 20 T cell receptor beta chains from the same sample are listed, as sequenced in a study of blood T cell repertoires in COVID-19. The repertoire was sequenced with immunoSEQ multiplex PCR; TCRdb's copy has only in-frame clones and lacks some. Of almost 400,000 clones in the sample, more than 70% were seen once. Sequencing used peripheral blood. The receptors derive from an older woman with COVID-19, enrolled during active disease.

The V and J genes are TRBV5-8 and TRBJ2-2; no definite D call. Germline V gives CDR1 SGHTS, CDR2 YDEGEE. The CDR3 length is 15 residues. Deletions cut 7 bases from V and 1 base from J, with 14 bases between. The CDR3, as DNA: TGTGCCAGCCCTAACAGTGACCTGAACACCGGGGAGCTGTTTTTT. Translated: CASPNSDLNTGELFF.

The chain is built from TRBV5-1 and TRBJ2-2; 7 nucleotides agree with TRBD2. From germline, CDR1 is SGHRS and CDR2 YFSETQ. CDR3 length equals 14 residues. The junction had 3 bases not matched to a gene; V was cut back by 3 bases and J by 4 bases. In DNA, the CDR3 is TGCGCCAGCAGCTCGGGACTACTCACCGGGGAGCTGTTTTTT. This encodes CASSSGLLTGELFF.

This clone appeared a single time. V is TRBV3-1 (or the pseudogene TRBV3-2) and J is TRBJ2-3; weak D call: TRBD2 (6 bases). This CDR3 is 16 amino acids long. Per the germline V gene, CDR1 is LGHDT and CDR2 is YNNKEL (reference sequence). V was pared by 0 bases and J by 2 bases, with 12 bases between. Here the CDR3 reads CASSQETGLHTDTQYF. CDR3 nucleotides: TGTGCCAGCAGCCAAGAGACGGGACTGCACACAGATACGCAGTATTTT.

The V and J genes are TRBV19 and TRBJ1-5; possible D gene TRBD1, 6 bases. Germline-derived CDR1 and CDR2 are LNHDA and SQIVND (reference sequence). This CDR3 has 14 amino acids. Trimming pared 7 bases from V and 2 bases from J, leaving 12 bases between. In DNA form, the CDR3 reads TGTGCCAGTATTAACAGGGACCGCAATCAGCCCCAGCATTTT. This translates into CASINRDRNQPQHF.

The chain joins TRBV9 to TRBJ2-5; 12 bases match TRBD2. The CDR3 spans 19 residues. The J segment lost 1 base and the V segment lost 2 bases, leaving 12 bases of the junction unmatched. The germline V gene has CDR1 SGDLS and CDR2 YYNGEE. CDR3: CASSVAPSGGAGGQETQYF. CDR3 in DNA: TGTGCCAGCAGCGTGGCCCCTAGCGGGGGGGCGGGGGGCCAAGAGACCCAGTACTTC.

The genes are TRBV7-9 and TRBJ2-1, with 7 bases identical to TRBD1. This CDR3 region has 15 residues. V lost 6 bases and J lost 0; bases outside the gene matches: 5. Per the germline V gene, CDR1 is SEHNR and CDR2 is FQNEAQ (reference sequence). CDR3 amino acids: CASSWGQSSYNEQFF. The CDR3 DNA is TGTGCCAGCAGTTGGGGACAGAGCTCCTACAATGAGCAGTTCTTC. Combining the CDR3 with reference TRBV7-9 and TRBJ2-1 gives the whole variable domain DTGVSQNPRHKITKRGQNVTFRCDPISEHNRLYWYRQTLGQGPEFLTYFQNEAQLEKSRLLSDRFSAERPKGSFSTLEIQRTEQGDSAMYLCASSWGQSSYNEQFFGPGTRLTVL.

In this sample, this clone turned up once. This chain connects TRBV3-1 (or the pseudogene TRBV3-2) to TRBJ1-6; 12 bases line up with TRBD1. The CDR3 spans 16 residues. Unmatched junction bases numbered 7, after V lost 0 bases and J lost 13 bases. The germline gives CDR1 LGHDT, CDR2 YNNKEL (reference sequence). The CDR3 here is CASSQEGQGAYDPLHF. The CDR3 nucleotides are TGTGCCAGCAGCCAAGAGGGACAGGGGGCCTATGATCCCCTCCACTTT.

The chain couples TRBV30 to TRBJ2-4; possible D gene TRBD1, 6 bases. The CDR3 is 11 amino acids. V was trimmed by 7 bases and J by 7 bases, leaving 11 bases between them. Germline-derived CDR1 and CDR2 are GTSNPN and SVGIG (reference sequence). CDR3 protein: CAFSQGNIQYF. The CDR3 coding sequence is TGTGCCTTCTCCCAGGGGAACATTCAGTACTTC.

The rearrangement links TRBV5-4 to TRBJ2-3, with TRBD1 as a possible D gene (5 bases). CDR1 is SGHNT, CDR2 YYREEE, per germline (reference sequence). V was cut by 0 bases and J by 0 bases, with 5 bases left in between. The CDR3 runs to 14 residues. The chain's CDR3 is CASSLGGSTDTQYF. CDR3 nucleotides: TGTGCCAGCAGCTTGGGGGGCAGCACAGATACGCAGTATTTT. The full variable domain, its missing parts supplied by reference TRBV5-4 and TRBJ2-3, is ETGVTQSPTHLIKTRGQQVTLRCSSQSGHNTVSWYQQALGQGPQFIFQYYREEENGRGNFPPRFSGLQFPNYSSELNVNALELDDSALYLCASSLGGSTDTQYFGPGTRLTVL.

The chain carries TRBV3-1 (or the pseudogene TRBV3-2) and TRBJ2-6, with TRBD2 matching 8 bases. The CDR3 has 18 residues. Per germline, CDR1 LGHDT and CDR2 YNNKEL (reference sequence). With 4 bases clipped from V and 0 bases from J, the junction kept 8 bases outside the gene matches. The CDR3 sequence: CASSRRPGGGSGANVLTF. The CDR3 DNA follows: TGTGCCAGCAGCCGAAGACCGGGGGGGGGCTCTGGGGCCAACGTCCTGACTTTC.

The genes are TRBV19 and TRBJ2-7; 7 bases agree with TRBD1. The CDR3 is made up of 17 amino acids. Trimming cost V 3 bases and J 4 bases; bases outside gene matches: 15. Germline CDR1 LNHDA, CDR2 SQIVND (reference sequence). CDR3 DNA: TGTGCCAGTAGTATTAGTACGCCCTTGCAGGGGGAGTACGAGCAGTACTTC. It codes for CASSISTPLQGEYEQYF.

This clone was counted only a few times. The chain employs TRBV2 and TRBJ2-6; 7 bases match TRBD1. V trimming: 11 bases; J trimming: 8 bases; junction bases outside the gene matches: 15. The CDR3 runs to 15 residues. Germline CDR1 and CDR2: SNHLY and FYNNEI. The CDR3 here is CALLGGRERPNVLTF. CDR3 nucleotides: TGTGCCCTTCTAGGGGGCAGGGAGAGGCCCAACGTCCTGACTTTC.

The chain uses TRBV6-5 and TRBJ2-7; no clear D gene. The CDR3 is 14 residues long. Germline CDR1 reads MNHEY; CDR2 reads SVGAGI. Trimming took 5 bases from V and 0 from J, leaving 11 bases between them. As DNA, the CDR3 is TGTGCCAGCAGTCCGTCCGGGTTCTCCTACGAGCAGTACTTC. Translating it yields CASSPSGFSYEQYF.

V usage is TRBV21-1 and J usage is TRBJ2-1; TRBD1 is the table's D call, not checked against the DNA. TRBV21-1 is listed as a pseudogene. This CDR3 has 15 amino acids. The CDR3 bases are TGTGCCAGCAGCAAAGGAGGGACAGGGTACAATGAGCAGTTCTTC. Its translation: CASSKGGTGYNEQFF.

This chain connects TRBV14 to TRBJ2-7; TRBD2 matches 10 bases. In germline, CDR1 is SGHDN, CDR2 FVKESK. This CDR3 is built from 15 residues. Losses at the gene ends were 6 bases for V and 3 bases for J; bases not matched to a gene: 8. The CDR3 sequence is CASSPTSGVLYEQYF. CDR3 nucleotides: TGTGCCAGCAGTCCTACTAGCGGGGTCCTCTACGAGCAGTACTTC.

This clone was seen only once. The rearrangement links TRBV7-9 to TRBJ1-4; possibly TRBD1 for D (5 bases). V dropped 3 bases and J dropped 8 bases, with 13 bases sitting between them. The CDR3 is 14 residues long. In germline, CDR1 is SEHNR, CDR2 FQNEAQ (reference sequence). CDR3 amino acids: CASSFLGGTEKLFF. DNA for the CDR3: TGTGCCAGCAGCTTTCTGGGGGGAACCGAAAAACTGTTTTTT.

This clone was picked up a small number of times. This chain joins TRBV5-1 and TRBJ1-1; unclear D gene. CDR1 is SGHRS and CDR2 is YFSETQ in the germline V gene. This CDR3 is built from 14 residues. V was shortened by 4 bases and J by 2 bases, with 12 bases between the two germline ends. The DNA of the CDR3 is TGCGCCAGCAGCCCCGAAAACACCAACACTGAAGCTTTCTTT. This encodes CASSPENTNTEAFF.

This chain joins TRBV19 and TRBJ2-7; 14 bases line up with TRBD2. The CDR3 is 15 amino acids. Germline lookup yields CDR1 LNHDA and CDR2 SQIVND (reference sequence). The V gene end was trimmed by 5 bases and the J gene end by 4 bases; junction bases not matched to a gene: 4. The CDR3 DNA reads as TGTGCCAGTAGTCGACTAGCGGGGGGGCCGTACGAGCAGTACTTC. This encodes CASSRLAGGPYEQYF.

The chain recombines TRBV3-1 (or the pseudogene TRBV3-2) with TRBJ2-2, with 9 bases aligning to TRBD2. The CDR3 totals 15 residues. Germline-derived CDR1 and CDR2 are LGHDT and YNNKEL (reference sequence). V lost 3 bases, J lost 5 bases, and 4 bases stayed unmatched. The CDR3 loop reads CASSHRGGVTGELFF. The CDR3 nucleotides read TGTGCCAGCAGCCACCGCGGGGGGGTTACCGGGGAGCTGTTTTTT.

CDR3 loop: CASTPAGSYNEQFF. In DNA form, the CDR3 reads TGTGCCAGCACGCCAGCGGGGAGTTACAATGAGCAGTTCTTC. The genes are TRBV9 and TRBJ2-1, with TRBD2 matching 7 bases. Germline loops: CDR1 SGDLS, CDR2 YYNGEE. V shed 6 bases and J 4 bases; nucleotides not matched to a gene: 7. The CDR3 is made up of 14 amino acids.